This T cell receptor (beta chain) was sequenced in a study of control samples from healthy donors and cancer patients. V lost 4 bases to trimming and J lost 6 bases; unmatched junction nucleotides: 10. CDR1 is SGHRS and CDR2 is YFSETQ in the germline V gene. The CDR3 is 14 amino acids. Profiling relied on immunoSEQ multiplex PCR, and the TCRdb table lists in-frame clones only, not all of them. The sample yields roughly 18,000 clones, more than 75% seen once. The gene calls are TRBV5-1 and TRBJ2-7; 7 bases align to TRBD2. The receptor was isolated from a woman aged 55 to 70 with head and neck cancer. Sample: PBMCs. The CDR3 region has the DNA TGCGCCAGCAGCCCCACCACCGCGGGGGTCGAGCAGTACTTC. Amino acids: CASSPTTAGVEQYF.